Below are 25 T cell receptor beta chains sequenced from a single sample in a study of cytomegalovirus exposure and HLA in healthy donors. PCR involved 60 Vbeta and 13 Jbeta primers. Assay used: immunoSEQ multiplex PCR; TCRdb lists only in-frame clones, some missing. The sample carries 60,000 to 90,000 clones, roughly 64% recorded once. Sequenced sample: PBMCs. Receptors were obtained from a man between 40 and 49 years old in good health and CMV-seropositive.

The V and J genes are TRBV7-9 and TRBJ1-1; 9 nucleotides align to TRBD1. Germline V gives CDR1 SEHNR, CDR2 FQNEAQ (reference sequence). The CDR3 length is 15 residues. With 5 bases clipped from V and 4 bases from J, the junction kept 8 bases outside the gene matches. The chain's CDR3 is CASSLYGQGSTEAFF. In DNA, the CDR3 is TGTGCCAGCAGCCTCTATGGACAGGGGAGCACTGAAGCTTTCTTT.

Only a few counts were recorded for this clone. V is TRBV18 and J is TRBJ2-3; D remains unclear. This CDR3 has 15 residues. V lost 3 bases, J lost 0 bases, and 10 bases lay in between. Germline CDR1 reads KGHSH; CDR2 reads LQKENI. CDR3 coding DNA: TGTGCCAGCTCACCCTCACCCCTAAGCACAGATACGCAGTATTTT. Residues: CASSPSPLSTDTQYF.

This clone appeared a single time. V and J are TRBV6-1 and TRBJ2-1; possible D gene TRBD2, 7 bases. The CDR3 runs 16 residues. V was trimmed by 2 bases and J by 4 bases, leaving 15 bases between them. The germline V gene encodes CDR1 MNHNS and CDR2 SASEGT. Written as DNA, the CDR3 is TGTGCCAGCAGTGAACCTGGGGGGGCAAAATACAATGAGCAGTTCTTC. Translated, it gives CASSEPGGAKYNEQFF.

The sample holds a few counts of this clone. J is TRBJ2-1 and V is TRBV5-1; possible D gene TRBD1, 5 bases. The CDR3 length is 14 residues. Germline lookup yields CDR1 SGHRS and CDR2 YFSETQ. Trimming took off 0 bases at V and 8 bases at J, with 12 bases between the two ends. CDR3: CASSLAPGLDEQFF. The CDR3 bases are TGCGCCAGCAGCTTGGCCCCAGGGTTGGATGAGCAGTTCTTC. Drawing the rest from reference TRBV5-1 and TRBJ2-1, the complete variable domain is KAGVTQTPRYLIKTRGQQVTLSCSPISGHRSVSWYQQTPGQGLQFLFEYFSETQRNKGNFPGRFSGRQFSNSRSEMNVSTLELGDSALYLCASSLAPGLDEQFFGPGTRLTVL.

This clone turned up a few times. The chain carries TRBV28 and TRBJ1-2; 9 bases match TRBD1. V trimming: 5 bases; J trimming: 2 bases; junction bases outside the gene matches: 6. The length of the CDR3 is 15 residues. Per germline, CDR1 MDHEN and CDR2 SYDVKM. CDR3 sequence: CASSAGTGLNYGYTF. Here the CDR3 DNA reads TGTGCCAGCAGTGCGGGGACAGGGCTGAACTATGGCTACACCTTC.

The chain employs TRBV6-5 and TRBJ1-5; TRBD1 matches 7 bases. Germline V gives CDR1 MNHEY, CDR2 SVGAGI. There are 14 residues in the CDR3. Trimming at V came to 8 bases and at J to 3 bases, leaving 7 bases not matched to a gene. CDR3 nucleotide sequence: TGTGCCAGCGCCCCCGACAGGGACAATCAGCCCCAGCATTTT. Translation gives CASAPDRDNQPQHF.

V usage is TRBV6-6 and J usage is TRBJ1-2; D remains unclear. CDR3 length: 13 amino acids. V dropped 6 bases and J dropped 6 bases, with 14 bases sitting between them. Germline V gene data show CDR1 as MNHNY and CDR2 as SVGAGI (reference sequence). The chain's CDR3 is CASSPTGVDGYTF. The CDR3 DNA reads as TGTGCCAGCAGCCCGACGGGAGTGGATGGCTACACCTTC.

A few counts support this clone. The chain carries TRBV4-2 and TRBJ2-7; D unclear. Per germline, CDR1 LGHNA and CDR2 YNFKEQ. V was cut by 3 bases and J by 2 bases, with 14 bases left in between. This CDR3 is 15 amino acids long. The CDR3 loop is CASSHSSGSTYEQYF. CDR3 coding DNA: TGTGCCAGCAGCCACTCGTCAGGCAGCACCTACGAGCAGTACTTC.

The chain recombines TRBV27 with TRBJ1-1, with TRBD1 matching 8 bases. CDR3 length: 14 residues. V shed 7 bases and J 6 bases; nucleotides not matched to a gene: 10. Germline V lookup: CDR1 MNHEY, CDR2 SMNVEV (reference sequence). The chain's CDR3 is CASKDRAQPAEAFF. The CDR3 coding sequence is TGTGCCAGCAAGGACAGGGCCCAACCCGCTGAAGCTTTCTTT.

This rearrangement joins TRBV29-1 to TRBJ1-4; 7 nucleotides align to TRBD1. Germline loops: CDR1 SQVTM, CDR2 ANQGSEA. V lost 7 bases to trimming and J lost 2 bases; unmatched junction nucleotides: 4. The CDR3 sequence is 13 residues long. Written as DNA, the CDR3 is TGCAGCGCCAGGGACAGCACTAATGAAAAACTGTTTTTT. It yields the protein CSARDSTNEKLFF.

V and J are TRBV20-1 and TRBJ1-2, with no clear D. V gave up 3 bases and J gave up 8 bases, with 4 bases separating them. CDR1 is DFQATT and CDR2 is SNEGSKA in the germline V gene (reference sequence). The CDR3 runs to 9 residues. The CDR3 region is CSASMGYTF. The CDR3 DNA is TGCAGTGCTAGTATGGGCTACACCTTC.

This chain uses TRBV19 with TRBJ1-1, with D perhaps matching TRBD1 (6 bases). This CDR3 has 15 amino acids. Deletions cut 5 bases from V and 1 base from J, with 14 bases between. The germline V gene has CDR1 LNHDA and CDR2 SQIVND (reference sequence). This chain's CDR3 is CASSPVTGRNTEAFF. For the CDR3, the DNA is TGTGCCAGTAGTCCCGTAACAGGGAGGAACACTGAAGCTTTCTTT.

This clone appeared a few times. This chain uses TRBV18 with TRBJ2-1; a possible D gene is TRBD2 (7 bases). The CDR3 has 14 amino acids. The germline V gene has CDR1 KGHSH and CDR2 LQKENI. Deletions cut 6 bases from V and 0 bases from J, with 9 bases between. CDR3 protein: CASSGGPSYNEQFF. In DNA form, the CDR3 reads TGTGCCAGCTCGGGGGGGCCCTCCTACAATGAGCAGTTCTTC.

The DNA for the CDR3 is TGCGCCAGCAGGGCTCAGCCCCAGCATTTT. Protein sequence: CASRAQPQHF. The chain combines TRBV10-1 with TRBJ1-5; D gene unclear. Germline V gene sequence: CDR1 WNHNN, CDR2 SYGVQD (reference sequence). The CDR3 totals 10 residues. Trimming took 6 bases from V and 6 from J, leaving 3 bases between them.

The chain couples TRBV6-1 to TRBJ1-1; maybe TRBD1 (5 bases). CDR1 is MNHNS and CDR2 is SASEGT in the germline V gene. V was shortened by 1 base and J by 7 bases, with 10 bases between the two germline ends. The CDR3 is 13 amino acids. CDR3 residues: CASSEERGLEAFF. The CDR3, as DNA: TGTGCCAGCAGTGAAGAAAGGGGACTTGAAGCTTTCTTT.

This clone has just a few counts. This chain uses TRBV5-1 with TRBJ2-1; TRBD2 aligns across 8 bases. The CDR3 has 15 residues. Trimming at V came to 4 bases and at J to 4 bases, leaving 7 bases not matched to a gene. Germline CDR1 and CDR2: SGHRS and YFSETQ. Here the CDR3 DNA reads TGCGCCAGCAGCCCCGGGGGGGCCGGTTACAATGAGCAGTTCTTC. Its translation: CASSPGGAGYNEQFF.

This chain uses TRBV25-1 with TRBJ1-1, with 7 bases fitting TRBD1. V shed 2 bases, J shed 4 bases, and the junction held 4 bases outside the gene matches. The germline gives CDR1 MGHDK, CDR2 SYGVNS. The CDR3 has 14 amino acids. The CDR3 reads CASSEMAGGTEAFF. CDR3 coding DNA: TGTGCCAGCAGTGAAATGGCAGGGGGCACTGAAGCTTTCTTT.

The V and J genes are TRBV6-5 and TRBJ1-6; 9 nucleotides align to TRBD1. The CDR3 loop spans 16 amino acids. Unmatched junction bases numbered 6, after V lost 1 base and J lost 8 bases. Germline CDR1 is MNHEY and CDR2 is SVGAGI. The CDR3 protein is CASSYYQDRGDSPLHF. CDR3 DNA: TGTGCCAGCAGTTACTACCAGGACAGGGGCGATTCACCCCTCCACTTT.

The V and J genes are TRBV18 and TRBJ1-1, with 7 positions matching TRBD1. Germline lookup yields CDR1 KGHSH and CDR2 LQKENI. The CDR3 length is 12 residues. V shed 4 bases and J 4 bases; nucleotides not matched to a gene: 0. As DNA, the CDR3 is TGTGCCAGCTCACGACAGGGCACTGAAGCTTTCTTT. As protein: CASSRQGTEAFF.

The chain links TRBV5-6 to TRBJ2-3, with D perhaps matching TRBD2 (5 bases). The ends were cut back, 2 bases at V and 3 bases at J, with 7 bases in the middle. The CDR3 is 13 amino acids. Germline values: CDR1 SGHDT, CDR2 YYEEEE. CDR3 coding DNA: TGTGCCAGCAGCTTAACGGGGACAGATACGCAGTATTTT. Residues: CASSLTGTDTQYF.

This clone showed up just a few times. The chain couples TRBV20-1 to TRBJ1-5; D unclear. This CDR3 region has 11 residues. Germline values: CDR1 DFQATT, CDR2 SNEGSKA (reference sequence). The ends were cut back, 4 bases at V and 10 bases at J, with 11 bases in the middle. CDR3 nucleotide sequence: TGCAGTGCTAAGGGCCCGGGACCCCAGCATTTT. As protein: CSAKGPGPQHF.

The V and J genes are TRBV29-1 and TRBJ2-3; the D gene is possibly TRBD1 (6 bases). Germline values: CDR1 SQVTM, CDR2 ANQGSEA. Trimming removed 7 bases from V and 3 bases from J, with 11 bases in between. The CDR3 spans 12 residues. The CDR3: CSALRGTDTQYF. CDR3 sequence (DNA): TGCAGCGCCCTGAGGGGGACAGATACGCAGTATTTT.

This clone was observed a few times. The V and J genes are TRBV5-1 and TRBJ1-3; TRBD1 aligns across 7 bases. The CDR3 sequence is 16 residues long. The germline gives CDR1 SGHRS, CDR2 YFSETQ. J was trimmed by 2 bases and V by 2 bases; bases with no gene match: 7. The DNA for the CDR3 is TGCGCCAGCAGCTTTTCAAGACAGGGAGCTGGAAACACCATATATTTT. Its translation is CASSFSRQGAGNTIYF.

V is TRBV19 and J is TRBJ1-5; the match to TRBD1 covers 7 bases. This CDR3 contains 15 residues. With V trimmed by 7 bases and J by 4 bases, 10 bases remained unmatched. Germline CDR1 is LNHDA and CDR2 is SQIVND (reference sequence). The CDR3 bases are TGTGCCAGTACAAGTATACAGGGGAGGAATCAGCCCCAGCATTTT. Translation gives CASTSIQGRNQPQHF.

The rearrangement uses TRBV4-3 and TRBJ1-3; tentative D call: TRBD1 (6 bases). Germline CDR1 is LGHNA and CDR2 is YSLEER. V was cut by 3 bases and J by 0 bases, with 15 bases left in between. CDR3 size: 17 residues. The CDR3 coding sequence is TGCGCCAGCAGCCAGGCCGGGACAACAAGCTCTGGAAACACCATATATTTT. Its translation: CASSQAGTTSSGNTIYF.